What follows are 11 T cell receptor beta chains derived from one specimen sequenced in a study of beta chain features in type 1 diabetes. The whole isolated RNA underwent reverse transcription, so sequencing captured expressed TCRB transcripts. This table comes from immunoSEQ multiplex PCR, and its TCRdb copy is limited to in-frame clones, with some not included. The data show roughly 250,000 clones, 7.5% to 10% seen once. The sequencing sample was made of naive CD4+ T cells from blood. The receptors derive from a woman aged 18-30 years in good health.

Here the CDR3 reads CASSSPGYEQYF. Here the CDR3 DNA reads TGCGCCAGCAGCTCCCCGGGCTACGAGCAGTACTTC. J is TRBJ2-7 and V is TRBV5-1; D is ambiguous. This CDR3 has 12 amino acids. V was trimmed by 3 bases and J by 3 bases, leaving 7 bases between them. Germline V CDR1 and CDR2: SGHRS, YFSETQ.

V is TRBV6-1 and J is TRBJ2-3; no firm D call. Germline V gives CDR1 MNHNS, CDR2 SASEGT. V was pared by 1 base and J by 2 bases, with 7 bases between. The CDR3 has 14 amino acids. CDR3 protein: CASSEGRSTDTQYF. As DNA, the CDR3 is TGTGCCAGCAGTGAAGGCCGGTCCACAGATACGCAGTATTTT.

This clone occurred a few times. This rearrangement joins TRBV30 to TRBJ1-1; D is possibly TRBD1 (6 bases). Germline V lookup: CDR1 GTSNPN, CDR2 SVGIG (reference sequence). V lost 4 bases to trimming and J lost 3 bases, with 15 bases between them. The length of the CDR3 is 14 residues. CDR3 sequence: CAWILGQKYTEAFF. In DNA, the CDR3 is TGTGCCTGGATCTTAGGACAGAAATACACTGAAGCTTTCTTT.

V usage is TRBV5-1 and J usage is TRBJ2-1; maybe TRBD1 (8 bases). This CDR3 comprises 16 residues. Germline V CDR1 and CDR2: SGHRS, YFSETQ. Between the trimmed V and J ends, which lost 3 bases and 2 bases, there was a span of 15 bases. DNA for the CDR3: TGCGCCAGCAGCTCGGTACAGGGGGGGACCTACAATGAGCAGTTCTTC. Amino acids: CASSSVQGGTYNEQFF.

This clone was counted a few times. The rearrangement uses TRBV5-4 and TRBJ1-1; no clear D. Germline CDR1 is SGHNT and CDR2 is YYREEE (reference sequence). Trimming cost V 4 bases and J 3 bases, with 16 bases left between them. There are 15 residues in the CDR3. CDR3 nucleotide sequence: TGTGCCAGCAGCAGAGGGATTCGGGGAGACACTGAAGCTTTCTTT. It codes for CASSRGIRGDTEAFF. The full variable domain, rest sourced from reference TRBV5-4 and TRBJ1-1, is ETGVTQSPTHLIKTRGQQVTLRCSSQSGHNTVSWYQQALGQGPQFIFQYYREEENGRGNFPPRFSGLQFPNYSSELNVNALELDDSALYLCASSRGIRGDTEAFFGQGTRLTVV.

The chain employs TRBV5-4 and TRBJ2-2, with TRBD1 identical over 10 bases. The germline V gene has CDR1 SGHNT and CDR2 YYREEE (reference sequence). The length of the CDR3 is 17 residues. V shed 1 base and J 3 bases; nucleotides not matched to a gene: 6. This CDR3 is CASSLPRQGADTGELFF. The DNA of the CDR3 is TGTGCCAGCAGCTTGCCCCGACAGGGGGCGGACACCGGGGAGCTGTTTTTT. Complete variable domain (other parts from reference TRBV5-4 and TRBJ2-2): ETGVTQSPTHLIKTRGQQVTLRCSSQSGHNTVSWYQQALGQGPQFIFQYYREEENGRGNFPPRFSGLQFPNYSSELNVNALELDDSALYLCASSLPRQGADTGELFFGEGSRLTVL.

This chain joins TRBV19 and TRBJ1-2; D uncertain. The length of the CDR3 is 16 residues. Germline V gene data show CDR1 as LNHDA and CDR2 as SQIVND (reference sequence). V was cut by 1 base and J by 5 bases, with 17 bases left in between. The DNA for the CDR3 is TGTGCCAGTAGTATAGCCCGGGTGGCAGCAGCATATGGCTACACCTTC. Translated: CASSIARVAAAYGYTF.

The V gene is TRBV5-1, the J gene TRBJ2-1, with TRBD2 matching over 9 bases. The CDR3 is 17 amino acids. Unmatched junction bases numbered 11, after V lost 7 bases and J lost 0 bases. The V gene's germline CDR1 is SGHRS and CDR2 YFSETQ. As DNA, the CDR3 is TGCGCCAGCCGCATACGACTAGCGGCGAGCTCCTACAATGAGCAGTTCTTC. This encodes CASRIRLAASSYNEQFF.

Only one count was recorded for this clone. The chain couples TRBV5-1 to TRBJ2-7; TRBD2 matches 9 bases. The CDR3 is 14 residues long. Trimming took 5 bases from V and 3 from J; bases not matched to a gene: 6. CDR1 is SGHRS and CDR2 is YFSETQ in the germline V gene. CDR3 bases: TGCGCCAGCAGTCGCGGGGGGGGAGGCTACGAGCAGTACTTC. The encoded protein is CASSRGGGGYEQYF.

The V gene is TRBV19, the J gene TRBJ1-5; D is unclear. Germline-derived CDR1 and CDR2 are LNHDA and SQIVND (reference sequence). CDR3 length equals 12 residues. V lost 5 bases and J 4 bases, leaving 6 bases between the germline ends. The CDR3: CASSWRNQPQHF. The DNA of the CDR3 is TGTGCCAGTAGTTGGCGGAATCAGCCCCAGCATTTT. Complete variable domain (other parts from reference TRBV19 and TRBJ1-5): DGGITQSPKYLFRKEGQNVTLSCEQNLNHDAMYWYRQDPGQGLRLIYYSQIVNDFQKGDIAEGYSVSREKKESFPLTVTSAQKNPTAFYLCASSWRNQPQHFGDGTRLSIL.

About this clone itself: Different DNA sequences within this sample yield the same CDR3. The V and J genes are TRBV5-1 and TRBJ2-7; a weak D match, TRBD1 (6 bases). This CDR3 has 14 residues. The V and J ends lost 2 bases and 2 bases respectively, with 11 bases between them. Germline V CDR1 and CDR2: SGHRS, YFSETQ. CDR3 sequence: CASSFETGTYEQYF. The CDR3 region has the DNA TGCGCCAGCAGCTTCGAGACAGGAACCTACGAGCAGTACTTC.